Shown below are 5 T cell receptor beta chains from a single sample sequenced in a study of human T cells and chemical hapten exposure. TCRdb recomputed calls from the RACE reads with MiXCR, one row per CDR3 protein. The table has 65,000 to 80,000 distinct CDR3 sequences, 10% seen once; the top ten hold about 1.4%. Time point meaning: patch test 1, 2 weeks after DPC sensitization. Treatment indicated: therapeutic diphenylcyclopropenone sensitization with weekly scalp DPC. This specimen consisted of whole blood, obtained in connection with sensitization to the hapten diphenylcyclopropenone (DPC). The source of these receptors is a woman aged 45-65 years with alopecia areata. Some clones in this sample may be carry-over from other donors' samples.

This clonotype was recorded many times. This chain uses TRBV7-6 with TRBJ2-2; D is ambiguous. Germline V gene lookup returns CDR1 SGHVS and CDR2 FNYEAQ. The CDR3 runs 15 residues. Between the trimmed V and J ends, which lost 4 bases and 2 bases, there was a span of 11 bases. Here the CDR3 reads CASSSTLLNTGELFF. The CDR3 nucleotides are TGTGCCAGCAGCTCCACCCTACTTAACACCGGGGAGCTGTTTTTT. Drawing the rest from reference TRBV7-6 and TRBJ2-2, the complete variable domain is GAGVSQSPRYKVTKRGQDVALRCDPISGHVSLYWYRQALGQGPEFLTYFNYEAQQDKSGLPNDRFSAERPEGSISTLTIQRTEQRDSAMYRCASSSTLLNTGELFFGEGSRLTVL.

This sequence joins TRBV29-1 and TRBJ2-1; 8 positions match TRBD1. Losses at the gene ends were 7 bases for V and 4 bases for J; bases not matched to a gene: 9. The CDR3 covers 14 residues. The V gene's germline CDR1 is SQVTM and CDR2 ANQGSEA. CDR3 sequence: CSGIPRDRYNEQFF. Written as DNA, the CDR3 is TGCAGCGGTATACCCCGGGACAGGTACAATGAGCAGTTCTTC.

This chain joins TRBV11-2 and TRBJ1-2; D gene unclear. This CDR3 spans 13 amino acids. V was pared by 5 bases and J by 4 bases, with 11 bases between. CDR1 and CDR2 (germline): SGHAT, FQNNGV. CDR3 nucleotide sequence: TGTGCCAGCAGCCCGCGAGAGTTCTATGGCTACACCTTC. This encodes CASSPREFYGYTF.

The table lists this clonotype with a few counts. The rearrangement joins TRBV19 to TRBJ2-6, with a tentative D call TRBD1 (5 bases). Per the germline V gene, CDR1 is LNHDA and CDR2 is SQIVND (reference sequence). This CDR3 contains 17 residues. Trimming removed 2 bases from V and 4 bases from J, with 15 bases in between. As DNA, the CDR3 is TGTGCCAGTAGTATACGGCGCGCAGGGAACGGGGCCAACGTCCTGACTTTC. As protein: CASSIRRAGNGANVLTF.

The chain has TRBV7-8 and TRBJ1-5, with 7 bases matching TRBD1. The trim removed 1 base at V and 5 bases at J, leaving 5 bases unmatched. There are 15 residues in the CDR3. Germline CDR1 is SGHVS and CDR2 is FQNEAQ. CDR3 nucleotide sequence: TGTGCCAGCAGCTTAGTTGGAGGGACAGATCAGCCCCAGCATTTT. This gives the protein CASSLVGGTDQPQHF.